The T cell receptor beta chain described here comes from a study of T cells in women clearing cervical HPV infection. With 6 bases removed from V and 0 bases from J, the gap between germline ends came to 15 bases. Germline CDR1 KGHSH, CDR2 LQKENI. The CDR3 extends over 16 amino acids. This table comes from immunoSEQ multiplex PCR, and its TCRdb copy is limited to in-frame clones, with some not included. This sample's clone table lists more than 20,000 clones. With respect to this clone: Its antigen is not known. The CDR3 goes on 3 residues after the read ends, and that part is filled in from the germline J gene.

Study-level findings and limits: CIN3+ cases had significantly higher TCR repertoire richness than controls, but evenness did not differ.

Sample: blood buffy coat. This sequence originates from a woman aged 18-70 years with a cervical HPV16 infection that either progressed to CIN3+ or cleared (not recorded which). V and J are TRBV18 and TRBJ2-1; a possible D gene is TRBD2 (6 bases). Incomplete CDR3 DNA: TGTGCCAGCTCCCCAGTAGCGGAGAGCTCCTACAATGAG. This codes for CASSPVAESSYNE. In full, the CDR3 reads CASSPVAESSYNEQFF.